Below, 29 T cell receptor beta chains from the same sample are listed, as sequenced in a study of T cells of healthy individuals. One entry per CDR3 protein, called by TCRdb with MiXCR from the 5' RACE reads. In the table there are tens of thousands of distinct CDR3 sequences, about 15% of which are singletons. The source of these receptors is a human donor in good health.

J is TRBJ1-2 and V is TRBV9; D perhaps matches TRBD1 (5 bases). Germline lookup yields CDR1 SGDLS and CDR2 YYNGEE. The ends were cut back, 2 bases at V and 2 bases at J, with 16 bases in the middle. This CDR3 spans 16 amino acids. The CDR3 loop reads CASSVGRGILNYGYTF. The CDR3 region has the DNA TGTGCCAGCAGCGTGGGGAGGGGAATCCTCAACTATGGCTACACCTTC. Drawing the rest from reference TRBV9 and TRBJ1-2, the complete variable domain is DSGVTQTPKHLITATGQRVTLRCSPRSGDLSVYWYQQSLDQGLQFLIQYYNGEERAKGNILERFSAQQFPDLHSELNLSSLELGDSALYFCASSVGRGILNYGYTFGSGTRLTVV.

The chain uses TRBV2 and TRBJ2-5; D is ambiguous. The CDR3 covers 14 residues. Germline CDR1 is SNHLY and CDR2 is FYNNEI. The V end was cut by 2 bases, the J end by 4 bases, with 11 bases between. The chain's CDR3 is CASSERTDVETQYF. The CDR3 nucleotides read TGTGCCAGCAGTGAAAGGACGGATGTAGAGACCCAGTACTTC.

CDR3 nucleotides: TGTGCCAGCAGTTCCGGGACTAGCGTGTACAATGAGCAGTTCTTC. Amino acid sequence: CASSSGTSVYNEQFF. The V gene is TRBV2, the J gene TRBJ2-1, with 10 bases aligning to TRBD2. The V segment lost 5 bases and the J segment 4 bases; nucleotides outside the gene matches: 5. This CDR3 comprises 15 residues. Germline CDR1 is SNHLY and CDR2 is FYNNEI.

This clonotype was found many times. CDR3 sequence: CATSASGALNEQFF. CDR3 nucleotides: TGTGCCACCAGTGCTAGCGGGGCATTGAATGAGCAGTTCTTC. The V and J genes are TRBV24-1 and TRBJ2-1; TRBD2 matches at 9 bases. The germline V gene has CDR1 KGHDR and CDR2 SFDVKD. This CDR3 spans 14 amino acids. With V trimmed by 5 bases and J by 7 bases, 5 bases remained unmatched.

This clonotype was picked up many times. The rearrangement links TRBV6-2 or TRBV6-3 to TRBJ2-7; maybe TRBD2 (5 bases). The V gene lost 4 bases and the J gene lost 4 bases, with 14 bases spanning the gap. The germline gives CDR1 MNHEY, CDR2 SVGEGT. This CDR3 has 14 amino acids. The CDR3 coding sequence is TGTGCCAGCAGTTGGGCCGGACTGGAGTACGAGCAGTACTTC. This encodes CASSWAGLEYEQYF.

This clonotype was observed a handful of times. At one end, the junction sequence differs from germline, possibly due to a read error. The rearrangement uses TRBV4-3 and TRBJ1-4; 8 bases agree with TRBD1. Germline CDR1 is LGHNA and CDR2 is YSLEER. The CDR3 is 15 residues long. CDR3 protein: CASSHPDRASQKLFF. CDR3 DNA: TGTGCCAGCAGCCACCCGGACAGGGCGTCTCAAAAACTGTTTTTT.

This clonotype is large. The CDR3 reads CSVVGGQHYGYTF. In DNA form, the CDR3 reads TGCAGCGTTGTCGGCGGACAACACTATGGCTACACCTTC. This chain connects TRBV29-1 to TRBJ1-2; the D gene is possibly TRBD1 (5 bases). Trimming removed 4 bases at V and 3 bases at J, with 12 bases between. Germline CDR1 and CDR2: SQVTM and ANQGSEA. The CDR3 totals 13 residues.

The sample holds many counts of this clonotype. The chain joins TRBV24-1 to TRBJ2-3, with D possibly matching TRBD2 (6 bases). The CDR3 runs 16 residues. Per germline, CDR1 KGHDR and CDR2 SFDVKD. The V gene lost 4 bases and the J gene lost 5 bases, with 18 bases spanning the gap. CDR3 sequence: CATSEPFRGYGDTQYF. CDR3 DNA sequence: TGTGCCACCAGTGAGCCGTTTCGGGGGTACGGAGATACGCAGTATTTT.

This clonotype was seen at least ten times. The rearrangement links TRBV7-9 to TRBJ2-1; 7 bases line up with TRBD1. CDR3 length: 16 amino acids. The V gene end was trimmed by 5 bases and the J gene end by 1 base; junction bases not matched to a gene: 8. CDR1 and CDR2 (germline): SEHNR, FQNEAQ (reference sequence). The CDR3 DNA is TGTGCCAGCAGCCCTCAGACAGGGCCTTCCTACAATGAGCAGTTCTTC. Translation: CASSPQTGPSYNEQFF.

The rearrangement uses TRBV4-3 and TRBJ2-3; D is unresolved. This CDR3 is 17 amino acids long. Trimming pared 4 bases from V and 2 bases from J, leaving 19 bases between. The germline CDR1 and CDR2 sequences are LGHNA and YSLEER. The CDR3 coding sequence is TGCGCCAGCAGCCCGGTGGCCGTTGGGTCGGACACAGATACGCAGTATTTT. Translation gives CASSPVAVGSDTDTQYF.

J is TRBJ2-1 and V is TRBV19; 7 bases fit TRBD1. V lost 6 bases, J lost 0 bases, and 14 bases stayed unmatched. The CDR3 has 18 amino acids. The germline gives CDR1 LNHDA, CDR2 SQIVND (reference sequence). CDR3: CASRDMDRSRFSYNEQFF. The CDR3 DNA follows: TGTGCCAGTAGAGACATGGACAGGTCAAGATTCTCCTACAATGAGCAGTTCTTC. Combining the CDR3 with reference TRBV19 and TRBJ2-1 gives the whole variable domain DGGITQSPKYLFRKEGQNVTLSCEQNLNHDAMYWYRQDPGQGLRLIYYSQIVNDFQKGDIAEGYSVSREKKESFPLTVTSAQKNPTAFYLCASRDMDRSRFSYNEQFFGPGTRLTVL.

The table lists this clonotype with a few counts. V is TRBV24-1 and J is TRBJ2-5; TRBD2 might be the D (6 bases). Germline V lookup: CDR1 KGHDR, CDR2 SFDVKD. The V and J ends lost 4 bases and 4 bases respectively, with 12 bases between them. This CDR3 is 14 amino acids long. The CDR3 sequence: CATSDPGSGETQYF. The DNA for the CDR3 is TGTGCCACCAGTGACCCCGGTAGCGGAGAGACCCAGTACTTC.

A remark on this clonotype: Compared with germline, one end of the junction differs, possibly owing to a read error. This sequence joins TRBV4-3 and TRBJ1-6; tentatively, D is TRBD1 (6 bases). CDR3 length equals 17 residues. The germline CDR1 and CDR2 sequences are LGHNA and YSLEER. This chain's CDR3 is CASSQGRGTSYNSPLHF. DNA for the CDR3: TGTGCCAGCAGCCAAGGCCGAGGGACATCCTATAATTCACCCCTCCACTTT.

This clonotype was counted between two and nine times. V gene TRBV25-1 combines with J gene TRBJ1-4; the D gene is possibly TRBD1 (5 bases). The CDR3 is made up of 15 amino acids. Germline-derived CDR1 and CDR2 are MGHDK and SYGVNS. Trimming left V 4 bases short and J 5 bases short, with 14 bases between. The CDR3 here is CASSGNGGRNEKLFF. CDR3 DNA sequence: TGTGCCAGCAGTGGGAACGGGGGGAGAAATGAAAAACTGTTTTTT. Full variable domain (missing parts from reference TRBV25-1 and TRBJ1-4): EADIYQTPRYLVIGTGKKITLECSQTMGHDKMYWYQQDPGMELHLIHYSYGVNSTEKGDLSSESTVSRIRTEHFPLTLESARPSHTSQYLCASSGNGGRNEKLFFGSGTQLSVL.

This chain uses TRBV30 with TRBJ1-1, with D possibly being TRBD1 (5 bases). V gave up 4 bases and J gave up 1 base, with 13 bases separating them. This CDR3 has 14 residues. CDR1 is GTSNPN, CDR2 SVGIG, per germline (reference sequence). The CDR3 nucleotides are TGTGCCTGGACTCAGTACAGGACGAACACTGAAGCTTTCTTT. Encoded protein: CAWTQYRTNTEAFF. The full variable domain, its missing parts supplied by reference TRBV30 and TRBJ1-1, is SQTIHQWPATLVQPVGSPLSLECTVEGTSNPNLYWYRQAAGRGLQLLFYSVGIGQISSEVPQNLSASRPQDRQFILSSKKLLLSDSGFYLCAWTQYRTNTEAFFGQGTRLTVV.

This clonotype was detected a few times. The chain is built from TRBV7-9 and TRBJ1-1; D is ambiguous. Germline V CDR1 and CDR2: SEHNR, FQNEAQ (reference sequence). Trimming stripped 7 bases from V and 6 bases from J, with 9 bases between. This CDR3 spans 11 amino acids. CDR3 in DNA: TGTGCCAGCACCCCTAGGGCTGAAGCTTTCTTT. It yields the protein CASTPRAEAFF.

This clonotype appeared many times. The chain couples TRBV7-8 to TRBJ2-7; D is perhaps TRBD2 (5 bases). The germline CDR1 and CDR2 sequences are SGHVS and FQNEAQ. V lost 4 bases and J 1 base, leaving 8 bases between the germline ends. CDR3 length: 13 amino acids. CDR3 amino acids: CASSSGMSYEQYF. The CDR3 DNA is TGTGCCAGCAGCTCCGGGATGTCCTACGAGCAGTACTTC.

This clonotype was observed many times. The rearrangement joins TRBV15 to TRBJ1-6, with 7 bases identical to TRBD1. CDR1 is LNHNV and CDR2 is YYDKDF in the germline V gene (reference sequence). The CDR3 length is 17 residues. The junction had 4 bases not matched to a gene; V was cut back by 0 bases and J by 2 bases. The CDR3 sequence: CATSRDKQGPYNSPLHF. The CDR3 DNA reads as TGTGCCACCAGCAGAGATAAACAGGGGCCCTATAATTCACCCCTCCACTTT.

This clonotype was seen ten or more times. The gene calls are TRBV29-1 and TRBJ2-7; a weak D match, TRBD1 (6 bases). The V end was cut by 5 bases, the J end by 1 base, with 9 bases between. Germline V gives CDR1 SQVTM, CDR2 ANQGSEA. The CDR3 length is 12 residues. DNA of the CDR3: TGCAGCGTTTCAGGACAGTCCTACGAGCAGTACTTC. Amino acid sequence: CSVSGQSYEQYF.

The chain recombines TRBV5-1 with TRBJ2-5; 10 bases are shared with TRBD2. CDR3 size: 14 residues. CDR1 and CDR2 from the germline V gene are SGHRS and YFSETQ. V was pared by 5 bases and J by 3 bases, with 4 bases of the junction left unmatched. This CDR3 is CASREGLAEETQYF. CDR3 nucleotides: TGCGCCAGCAGAGAAGGACTAGCGGAAGAGACCCAGTACTTC.

This clonotype was recorded at least ten times. The chain recombines TRBV7-8 with TRBJ1-4, with D possibly being TRBD1 (5 bases). Germline-derived CDR1 and CDR2 are SGHVS and FQNEAQ. There are 15 residues in the CDR3. The V end was cut by 1 base, the J end by 3 bases, with 9 bases between. The CDR3 reads CASSLVGVANEKLFF. The CDR3 DNA follows: TGTGCCAGCAGCTTAGTAGGGGTGGCTAATGAAAAACTGTTTTTT.

This chain links TRBV7-2 with TRBJ2-6; D not certain. This CDR3 comprises 15 residues. V lost 3 bases and J 0 bases, leaving 6 bases between the germline ends. From germline, CDR1 is SGHTA and CDR2 FQGNSA. For the CDR3, the DNA is TGTGCCAGCAGCTTCCGGTCCTCTGGGGCCAACGTCCTGACTTTC. Encoded protein: CASSFRSSGANVLTF.

Many counts were recorded for this clonotype. V usage is TRBV27 and J usage is TRBJ1-6, with a possible D match to TRBD1 (6 bases). The CDR3 has 16 residues. Trimming took off 2 bases at V and 0 bases at J, with 8 bases between the two ends. CDR1 and CDR2 (germline): MNHEY, SMNVEV (reference sequence). CDR3 sequence reads: CASSLQGSSYNSPLHF. CDR3 nucleotide sequence: TGTGCCAGCAGTTTACAGGGGAGCTCCTATAATTCACCCCTCCACTTT.

This clonotype was found many times. This chain links TRBV25-1 with TRBJ2-3; 11 positions match TRBD2. CDR1 and CDR2 (germline): MGHDK, SYGVNS. CDR3 length equals 17 residues. V gave up 2 bases and J gave up 5 bases; unmatched junction bases: 9. The CDR3 DNA reads TGTGCCAGCAGTGAAGGTGGGGCTAGCGGGAGGCGAGATACGCAGTATTTT. Protein sequence: CASSEGGASGRRDTQYF.

This clonotype was detected a few times. This sequence joins TRBV5-1 and TRBJ2-7; D call uncertain. Germline V lookup: CDR1 SGHRS, CDR2 YFSETQ. The CDR3 has 15 amino acids. V was trimmed by 2 bases and J by 1 base, leaving 13 bases between them. The CDR3 nucleotides read TGCGCCAGCAGCTTAAATGTGTACCCATCCTACGAGCAGTACTTC. Translating gives CASSLNVYPSYEQYF.

The chain uses TRBV2 and TRBJ2-7, with D hard to call. This CDR3 spans 13 amino acids. The germline V gene encodes CDR1 SNHLY and CDR2 FYNNEI. V gave up 7 bases and J gave up 7 bases, with 17 bases separating them. CDR3 sequence reads: CASKRDPAGEQYF. The DNA of the CDR3 is TGTGCCAGCAAGAGAGACCCCGCCGGAGAGCAGTACTTC.

There are a few counts of this clonotype. This rearrangement joins TRBV10-2 to TRBJ2-1; 9 bases align to TRBD2. Germline V gene data show CDR1 as WSHSY and CDR2 as SAAADI. The V and J ends lost 3 bases and 2 bases, in that order; junction bases with no gene match: 8. CDR3 size: 17 residues. The CDR3 sequence is CASSDLTSGEAYNEQFF. The CDR3 coding sequence is TGCGCCAGCAGTGACCTGACTAGCGGAGAGGCCTACAATGAGCAGTTCTTC.

The rearrangement uses TRBV19 and TRBJ1-1; TRBD1 might be the D (5 bases). Germline V gene lookup returns CDR1 LNHDA and CDR2 SQIVND (reference sequence). The V and J ends lost 3 bases and 0 bases respectively, with 17 bases between them. The CDR3 totals 17 residues. CDR3 amino acids: CASSIGRARTLNTEAFF. The CDR3 nucleotides are TGTGCCAGTAGTATCGGCAGGGCCCGAACCTTGAACACTGAAGCTTTCTTT.

This clonotype was picked up many times. The gene calls are TRBV6-2 or TRBV6-3 and TRBJ1-1, with D hard to call. This CDR3 region has 12 residues. Germline values: CDR1 MNHEY, CDR2 SVGEGT. The ends were cut back, 3 bases at V and 5 bases at J, with 7 bases in the middle. As DNA, the CDR3 is TGTGCCAGCAGTTATGTCGGAACTGAAGCTTTCTTT. Amino acids: CASSYVGTEAFF.